The text below deals with one TCR beta chain. Trimming stripped 2 bases from V and 3 bases from J, with 8 bases between. Germline values: CDR1 MNHEY, CDR2 SMNVEV (reference sequence). The CDR3 covers 14 residues. The data were obtained in a study of control samples from healthy donors and cancer patients. The method was immunoSEQ multiplex PCR; TCRdb's version includes in-frame clones alone and lacks a portion of them. Found here are about 52,000 clones, 85% to 95% of them singletons; the top ten hold about 2.4%. The chain couples TRBV27 to TRBJ1-5; D unclear. The specimen was blood. This receptor was obtained from a young man in good health. The CDR3 here is CASSLTGFNQPQHF. The DNA of the CDR3 is TGTGCCAGCAGTTTAACCGGGTTCAATCAGCCCCAGCATTTT.